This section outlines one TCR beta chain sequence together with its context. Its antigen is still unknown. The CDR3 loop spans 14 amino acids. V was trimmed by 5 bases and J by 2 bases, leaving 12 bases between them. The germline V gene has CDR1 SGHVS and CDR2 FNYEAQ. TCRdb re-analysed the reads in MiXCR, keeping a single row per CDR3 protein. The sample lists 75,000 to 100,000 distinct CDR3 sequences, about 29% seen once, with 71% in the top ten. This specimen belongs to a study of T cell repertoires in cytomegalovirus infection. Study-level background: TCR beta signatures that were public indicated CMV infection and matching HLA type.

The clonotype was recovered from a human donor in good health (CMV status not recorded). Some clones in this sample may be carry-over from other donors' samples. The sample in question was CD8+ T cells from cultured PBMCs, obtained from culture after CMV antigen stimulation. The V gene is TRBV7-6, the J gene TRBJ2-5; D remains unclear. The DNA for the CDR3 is TGTGCCAGCAGCCCCCGACTGATACAAGAGACCCAGTACTTC. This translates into CASSPRLIQETQYF.